Listed below are T cell receptor beta chains from one sample, sequenced in a study of cytomegalovirus exposure and HLA in healthy donors. Libraries were prepared by immunoSEQ multiplex PCR; TCRdb keeps only in-frame clonotypes and omits some of them. The sample consists of around 74,000 clones, approximately 78% of them appearing once. Sequencing was carried out using PBMCs. The receptors were sampled from a man aged 35-49 years in good health and CMV-seronegative. Both conserved end residues are part of each CDR3. Each record gives: J gene, clone size, D gene, V gene, CDR3 DNA, CDR3 protein. A D gene is named only where the DNA matches it firmly. Only some rows state a clone size, as once, few, many or a class for expanded clones.

TRBJ1-3 NA NA TRBV29-1 TGCAGCGTTGTCCTGCGGTTCGCTGGAAACACCATATATTTT CSVVLRFAGNTIYF
TRBJ1-1 NA NA TRBV7-9 TGTGCCAGCAGCTATAGCATGGGCACTGAAGCTTTCTTT CASSYSMGTEAFF
TRBJ2-7 NA TRBD2 TRBV10-1 TGCGCCAGCAGCCCCGGGACTAGCGCCTCCTACGAGCAGTACTTC CASSPGTSASYEQYF
TRBJ2-1 NA NA TRBV9 TGTGCCAGCAGCGTAGCCGCAGCGCCGGGTGTGGGTGAGCAGTTCTTC CASSVAAAPGVGEQFF
TRBJ1-2 few TRBD1 TRBV5-6 TGTGCCAGCAGGAACGACAGGGGGCCCTATGGCTACACCTTC CASRNDRGPYGYTF
TRBJ2-7 NA NA TRBV5-6 TGTGCCAGCAGCCCGGGCCAGGGTCTGAGGGAGCAGTACTTC CASSPGQGLREQYF
TRBJ2-5 NA NA TRBV5-1 TGCGCCAGCAGCTTGTCGGCTCGGGTAGAAGAGACCCAGTACTTC CASSLSARVEETQYF
TRBJ1-4 few NA TRBV7-9 TGTGCCAGCAGCGGGGCGGACGGGGGGAGTGAAAAACTGTTTTTT CASSGADGGSEKLFF
TRBJ2-3 NA TRBD2 TRBV5-1 TGCGCCAGCAGCTTGGAGGCGGGGGGGCTGGGCACAGATACGCAGTATTTT CASSLEAGGLGTDTQYF
TRBJ1-3 NA NA TRBV28 TGTGCCAGCAGCCCTCCGGCAGGGAGGGCGAACACCATATATTTT CASSPPAGRANTIYF
TRBJ2-5 NA TRBD1 TRBV5-1 TGCGCCAGCAGCGATAACAGGGGGATCGAGACCCAGTACTTC CASSDNRGIETQYF
TRBJ2-7 few NA TRBV14 TGTGCCAAAACCGGGACATCCGGACTTGCCTACGAGCAGTACTTC CAKTGTSGLAYEQYF
TRBJ1-5 NA TRBD1 TRBV5-1 TGCGCCAGCAGCTTCGGGACAGGGGCTCAGCCCCAGCATTTT CASSFGTGAQPQHF